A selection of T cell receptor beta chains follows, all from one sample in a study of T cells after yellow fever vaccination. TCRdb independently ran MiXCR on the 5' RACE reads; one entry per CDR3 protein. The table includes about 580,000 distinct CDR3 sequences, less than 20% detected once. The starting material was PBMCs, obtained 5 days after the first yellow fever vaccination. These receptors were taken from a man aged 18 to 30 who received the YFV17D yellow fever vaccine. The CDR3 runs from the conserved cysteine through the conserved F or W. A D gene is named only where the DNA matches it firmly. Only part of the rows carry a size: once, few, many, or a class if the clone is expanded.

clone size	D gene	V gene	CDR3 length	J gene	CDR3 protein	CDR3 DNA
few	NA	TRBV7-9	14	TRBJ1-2	CASSPSGGNNGYTF	TGTGCCAGCAGCCCGAGTGGGGGGAATAATGGCTACACCTTC
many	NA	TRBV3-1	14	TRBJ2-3	CASSQGGSTDTQYF	TGTGCCAGCAGCCAGGGTGGGAGCACAGATACGCAGTATTTT
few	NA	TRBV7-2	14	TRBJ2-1	CASNLQSSYNEQFF	TGTGCCAGCAATCTACAGAGCTCCTACAATGAGCAGTTCTTC
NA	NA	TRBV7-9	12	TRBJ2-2	CASSLMAGELFF	TGTGCCAGCAGCTTAATGGCCGGGGAGCTGTTTTTT
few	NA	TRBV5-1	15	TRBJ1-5	CASSWGGFPNQPQHF	TGCGCCAGCAGCTGGGGAGGATTCCCCAATCAGCCCCAGCATTTT
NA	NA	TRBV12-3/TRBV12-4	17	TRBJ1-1	CASSFYAQGSPNTEAFF	TGTGCCAGCAGTTTCTATGCCCAGGGTAGTCCGAACACTGAAGCTTTCTTT
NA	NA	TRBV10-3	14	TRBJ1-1	CAIGERGRNTEAFF	TGTGCCATCGGGGAGCGAGGGAGGAACACTGAAGCTTTCTTT
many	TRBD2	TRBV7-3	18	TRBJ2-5	CASSPAGSGGPGRETQYF	TGTGCCAGCAGCCCGGCGGGAAGCGGGGGGCCAGGTCGGGAGACCCAGTACTTC
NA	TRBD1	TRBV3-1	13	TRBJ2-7	CASRPTGAYEQYF	TGTGCCAGCAGGCCGACAGGGGCATACGAGCAGTACTTC
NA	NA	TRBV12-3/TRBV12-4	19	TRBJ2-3	CASRPGRVVHESLTDTQYF	TGTGCCAGCAGGCCGGGACGGGTAGTCCACGAATCCCTTACAGATACGCAGTATTTT
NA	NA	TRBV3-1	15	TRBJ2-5	CASSLRELDQETQYF	TGTGCCAGCAGCCTGAGGGAATTGGACCAAGAGACCCAGTACTTC
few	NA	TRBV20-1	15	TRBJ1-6	CSAPGDANYNSPLHF	TGCAGTGCTCCCGGGGACGCCAACTATAATTCACCCCTCCACTTT
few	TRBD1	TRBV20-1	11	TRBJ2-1	CSARGRGEQFF	TGCAGTGCGAGGGGGCGCGGTGAGCAGTTCTTC
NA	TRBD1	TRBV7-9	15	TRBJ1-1	CASPGTGGVLNEAFF	TGTGCCAGCCCCGGGACAGGGGGCGTATTGAATGAAGCTTTCTTT
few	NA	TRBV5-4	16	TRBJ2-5	CASSLGHTGNQETQYF	TGTGCCAGCAGCTTAGGACACACAGGGAACCAAGAGACCCAGTACTTC
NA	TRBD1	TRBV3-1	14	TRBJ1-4	CASSHTGGSEKLFF	TGTGCCAGCAGCCATACAGGGGGCTCGGAAAAACTGTTTTTT
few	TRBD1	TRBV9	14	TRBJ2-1	CASSPRTGRDEQFF	TGTGCCAGCAGCCCGCGGACAGGGCGGGATGAGCAGTTCTTC
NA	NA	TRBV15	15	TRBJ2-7	CATSRRGGASYEQYF	TGTGCCACCAGCAGGAGGGGCGGGGCCTCCTACGAGCAGTACTTC
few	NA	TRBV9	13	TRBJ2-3	CASSQDSADTQYF	TGTGCCAGCAGCCAGGATTCGGCAGATACGCAGTATTTT
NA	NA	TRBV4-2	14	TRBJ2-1	CASSQVPAGVEQFF	TGTGCCAGCAGCCAAGTTCCGGCGGGTGTCGAGCAGTTCTTC
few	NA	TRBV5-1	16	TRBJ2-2	CASSLTGTLNTGELFF	TGCGCCAGCAGCCTAACCGGGACACTGAACACCGGGGAGCTGTTTTTT
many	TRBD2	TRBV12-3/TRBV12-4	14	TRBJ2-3	CASTTRAGGDTQYF	TGTGCCAGCACCACAAGGGCGGGAGGGGATACGCAGTATTTT
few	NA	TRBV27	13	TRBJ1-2	CASSSPRYGGYTF	TGTGCCAGCAGTTCGCCACGATATGGCGGCTACACCTTC
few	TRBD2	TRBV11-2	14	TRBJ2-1	CASSLDWRGGARFF	TGTGCCAGCAGCTTAGATTGGCGCGGGGGGGCACGGTTCTTC
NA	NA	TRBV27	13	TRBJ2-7	CASSLGANYEQYF	TGTGCCAGCAGTTTGGGGGCTAACTACGAGCAGTACTTC
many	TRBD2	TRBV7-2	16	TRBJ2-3	CASSLGLAGGRDTQYF	TGTGCCAGCAGCTTGGGACTAGCGGGGGGGCGCGATACGCAGTATTTT
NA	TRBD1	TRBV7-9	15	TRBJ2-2	CASSLPGQTTGELFF	TGTGCCAGCAGCTTGCCGGGACAGACCACCGGGGAGCTGTTTTTT
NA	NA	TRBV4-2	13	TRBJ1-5	CASSQLRDQPQHF	TGTGCCAGCAGCCAGTTACGAGATCAGCCCCAGCATTTT
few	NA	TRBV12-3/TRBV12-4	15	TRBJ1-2	CASSLGDTVYYGYTF	TGTGCCAGCAGCTTGGGGGACACAGTATACTATGGCTACACCTTC
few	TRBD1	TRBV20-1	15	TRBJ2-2	CSARDRGQGIGELFF	TGCAGTGCTAGAGATCGGGGACAGGGGATCGGGGAGCTGTTTTTT
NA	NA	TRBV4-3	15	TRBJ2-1	CASSQGTANYNEQFF	TGCGCCAGCAGCCAAGGGACAGCGAACTACAATGAGCAGTTCTTC
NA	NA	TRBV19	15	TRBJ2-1	CASSAEGRVSNEQFF	TGTGCCAGTAGTGCCGAGGGACGGGTCTCTAATGAGCAGTTCTTC
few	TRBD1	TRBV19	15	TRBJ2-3	CASSTWTGITDTQYF	TGTGCCAGTAGTACATGGACAGGGATCACAGATACGCAGTATTTT
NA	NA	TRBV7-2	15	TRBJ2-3	CASSLGQYSTDTQYF	TGTGCCAGCAGCTTAGGACAGTATTCCACAGATACGCAGTATTTT
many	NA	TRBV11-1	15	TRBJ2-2	CASGVGQGDTGELFF	TGTGCCAGCGGAGTAGGGCAGGGCGACACCGGGGAGCTGTTTTTT
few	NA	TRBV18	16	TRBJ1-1	CASSPSQSVAGTEAFF	TGTGCCAGCTCACCATCTCAAAGTGTGGCAGGCACTGAAGCTTTCTTT
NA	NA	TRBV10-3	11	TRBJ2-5	CATRTGETQCF	TGTGCCACCCGGACCGGGGAGACCCAGTGCTTC
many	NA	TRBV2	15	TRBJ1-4	CASSRSRAPEEKLFF	TGTGCCAGCAGTAGAAGCCGGGCCCCCGAGGAAAAACTGTTTTTT
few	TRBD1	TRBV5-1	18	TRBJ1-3	CASSFTKSYRGTGNTIYF	TGCGCCAGCAGCTTCACCAAGTCATACAGGGGGACCGGAAACACCATATATTTT
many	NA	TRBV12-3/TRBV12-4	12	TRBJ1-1	CASSFEGTEAFF	TGTGCCAGCAGTTTTGAAGGTACTGAAGCTTTCTTT
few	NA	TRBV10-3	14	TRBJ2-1	CAISENWTPNEQFF	TGTGCCATCAGTGAGAATTGGACTCCCAATGAGCAGTTCTTC
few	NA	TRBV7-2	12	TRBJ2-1	CASSSATTPVFF	TGTGCCAGCAGCAGTGCGACAACCCCCGTATTCTTC
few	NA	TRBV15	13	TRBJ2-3	CATSERIADTQYF	TGTGCCACCAGCGAAAGGATAGCGGATACGCAGTATTTT
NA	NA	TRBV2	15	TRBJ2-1	CASSERGTSYNEQFF	TGTGCCAGCAGTGAGCGGGGAACTTCCTACAATGAGCAGTTCTTC
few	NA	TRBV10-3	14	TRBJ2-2	CAIRRTENTGELFF	TGTGCCATCAGGCGGACAGAGAACACCGGGGAGCTGTTTTTT
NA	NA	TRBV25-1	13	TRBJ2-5	CASSDPGRETQYF	TGTGCCAGCAGTGACCCGGGGAGAGAGACCCAGTACTTC
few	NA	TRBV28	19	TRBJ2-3	CASSLVGRGGIQSTDTQYF	TGTGCCAGCAGTTTAGTAGGCCGGGGTGGCATCCAGTCCACAGATACGCAGTATTTT
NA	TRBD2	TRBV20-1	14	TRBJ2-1	CSATGTSGRYEQFF	TGCAGTGCTACCGGGACTAGCGGGCGCTATGAGCAGTTCTTC
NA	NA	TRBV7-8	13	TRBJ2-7	CASSPSVALEQYF	TGTGCCAGCAGTCCCAGCGTAGCTCTCGAGCAGTACTTC
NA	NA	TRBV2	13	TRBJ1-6	CASSGEGDSPLHF	TGTGCCAGCAGTGGGGAGGGAGATTCACCCCTCCACTTT
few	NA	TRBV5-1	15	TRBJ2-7	CASSLDPGTGYEQYF	TGCGCCAGCAGCTTGGACCCCGGGACCGGCTACGAGCAGTACTTC
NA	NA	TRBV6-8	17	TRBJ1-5	CASSTPTGSHTIQPQHF	TGTGCCAGCAGTACTCCGACTGGCAGCCACACGATTCAGCCCCAGCATTTT
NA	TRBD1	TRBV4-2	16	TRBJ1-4	CASSQDPGTGNEKLFF	TGTGCCAGCAGCCAAGATCCAGGGACAGGGAATGAAAAACTGTTTTTT
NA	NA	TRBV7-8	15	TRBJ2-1	CASSLGGYAYNEQFF	TGTGCCAGCAGCTTAGGGGGATATGCCTACAATGAGCAGTTCTTC